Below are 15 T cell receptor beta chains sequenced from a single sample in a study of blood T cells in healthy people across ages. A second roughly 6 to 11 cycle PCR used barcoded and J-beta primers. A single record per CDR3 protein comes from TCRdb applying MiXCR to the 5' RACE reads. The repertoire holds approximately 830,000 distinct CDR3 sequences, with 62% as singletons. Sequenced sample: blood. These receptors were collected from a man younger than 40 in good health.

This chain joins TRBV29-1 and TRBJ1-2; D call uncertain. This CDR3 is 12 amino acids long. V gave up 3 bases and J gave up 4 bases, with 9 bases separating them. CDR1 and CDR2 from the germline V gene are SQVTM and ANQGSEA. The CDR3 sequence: CSVDRASYGYTF. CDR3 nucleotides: TGCAGCGTTGATAGGGCCTCCTATGGCTACACCTTC.

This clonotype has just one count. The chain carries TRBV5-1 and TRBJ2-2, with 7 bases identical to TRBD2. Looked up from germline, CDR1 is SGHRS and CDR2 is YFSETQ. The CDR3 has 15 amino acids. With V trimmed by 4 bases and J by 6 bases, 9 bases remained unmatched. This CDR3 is CASSPWQGGAGELFF. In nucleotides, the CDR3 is TGCGCCAGCAGCCCCTGGCAGGGAGGGGCCGGGGAGCTGTTTTTT. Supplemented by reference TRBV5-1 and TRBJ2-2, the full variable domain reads KAGVTQTPRYLIKTRGQQVTLSCSPISGHRSVSWYQQTPGQGLQFLFEYFSETQRNKGNFPGRFSGRQFSNSRSEMNVSTLELGDSALYLCASSPWQGGAGELFFGEGSRLTVL.

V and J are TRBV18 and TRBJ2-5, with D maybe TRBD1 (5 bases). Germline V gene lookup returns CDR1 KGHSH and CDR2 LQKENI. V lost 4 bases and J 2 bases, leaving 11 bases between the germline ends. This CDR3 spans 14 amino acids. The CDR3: CASSLRQSQETQYF. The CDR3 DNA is TGTGCCAGCTCACTCCGACAGTCACAAGAGACCCAGTACTTC.

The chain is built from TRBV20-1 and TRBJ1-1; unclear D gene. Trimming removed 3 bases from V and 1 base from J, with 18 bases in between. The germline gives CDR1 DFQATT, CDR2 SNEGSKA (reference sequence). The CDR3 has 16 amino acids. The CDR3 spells CSARYLDAGKNTEAFF. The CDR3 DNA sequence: TGCAGTGCTAGGTATTTGGATGCAGGAAAGAACACTGAAGCTTTCTTT.

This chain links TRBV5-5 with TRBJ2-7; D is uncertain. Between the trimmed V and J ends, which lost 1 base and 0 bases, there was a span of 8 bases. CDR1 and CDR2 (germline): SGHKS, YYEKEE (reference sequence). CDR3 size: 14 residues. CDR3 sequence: CASSLPQSSYEQYF. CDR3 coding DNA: TGTGCCAGCAGCTTGCCACAGTCCTCCTACGAGCAGTACTTC. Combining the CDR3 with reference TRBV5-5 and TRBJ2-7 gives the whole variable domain DAGVTQSPTHLIKTRGQQVTLRCSPISGHKSVSWYQQVLGQGPQFIFQYYEKEERGRGNFPDRFSARQFPNYSSELNVNALLLGDSALYLCASSLPQSSYEQYFGPGTRLTVT.

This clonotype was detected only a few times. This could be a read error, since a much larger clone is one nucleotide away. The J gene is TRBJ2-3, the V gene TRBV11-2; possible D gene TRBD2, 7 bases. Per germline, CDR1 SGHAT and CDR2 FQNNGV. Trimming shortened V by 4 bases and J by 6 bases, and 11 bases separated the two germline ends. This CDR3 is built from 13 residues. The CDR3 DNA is TGTGCCAGCAGCTGGGGGGGGCTTGATACGCAGTATTTT. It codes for CASSWGGLDTQYF.

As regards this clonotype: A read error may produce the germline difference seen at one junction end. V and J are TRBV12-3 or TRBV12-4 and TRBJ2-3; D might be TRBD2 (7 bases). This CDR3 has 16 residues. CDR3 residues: CASSFPRGGGTDTQYF. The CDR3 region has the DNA TGTGCCAGCAGTTTTCCCCGGGGCGGGGGCACAGATACACAGTATTTT.

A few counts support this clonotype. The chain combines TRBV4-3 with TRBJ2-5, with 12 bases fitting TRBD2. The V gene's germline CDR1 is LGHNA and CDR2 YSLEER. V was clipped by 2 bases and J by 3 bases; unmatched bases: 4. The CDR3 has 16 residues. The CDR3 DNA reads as TGCGCCAGCAGCCAAACTCGGACTAGCGGGAAAGAGACCCAGTACTTC. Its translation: CASSQTRTSGKETQYF.

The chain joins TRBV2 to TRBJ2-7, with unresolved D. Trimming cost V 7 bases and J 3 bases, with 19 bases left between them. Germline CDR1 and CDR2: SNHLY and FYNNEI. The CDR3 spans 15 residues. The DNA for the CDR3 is TGTGCCAGCACCTTACCCGACATACGAAGCTACGAGCAGTACTTC. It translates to CASTLPDIRSYEQYF.

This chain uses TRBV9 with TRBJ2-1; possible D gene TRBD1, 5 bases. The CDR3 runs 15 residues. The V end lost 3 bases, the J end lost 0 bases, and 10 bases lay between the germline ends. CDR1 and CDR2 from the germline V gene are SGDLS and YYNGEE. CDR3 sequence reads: CASSAGSSSYNEQFF. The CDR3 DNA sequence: TGTGCCAGCAGCGCAGGGTCTAGCTCCTACAATGAGCAGTTCTTC.

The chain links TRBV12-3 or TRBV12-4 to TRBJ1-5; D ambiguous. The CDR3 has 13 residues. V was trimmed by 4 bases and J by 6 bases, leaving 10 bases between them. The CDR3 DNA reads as TGTGCCAGCAGTTGGGGTAGGAGTCAGCCCCAGCATTTT. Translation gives CASSWGRSQPQHF.

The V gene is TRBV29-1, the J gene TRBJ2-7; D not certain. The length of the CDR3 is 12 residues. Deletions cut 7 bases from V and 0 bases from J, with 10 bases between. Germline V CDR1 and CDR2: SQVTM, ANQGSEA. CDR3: CSARYSSYEQYF. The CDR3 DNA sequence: TGCAGCGCACGTTACAGCTCCTACGAGCAGTACTTC.

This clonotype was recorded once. CDR3 in amino acids: CASRVNAGRNYEQYF. The DNA for the CDR3 is TGCGCCAGCAGGGTGAATGCAGGGAGAAACTACGAGCAGTACTTC. The chain has TRBV5-1 and TRBJ2-7; either TRBD1 or TRBD2 may supply D (5 bases each). The V end lost 5 bases, the J end lost 3 bases, and 18 bases lay between the germline ends. This CDR3 region has 15 residues. CDR1 is SGHRS, CDR2 YFSETQ, per germline.

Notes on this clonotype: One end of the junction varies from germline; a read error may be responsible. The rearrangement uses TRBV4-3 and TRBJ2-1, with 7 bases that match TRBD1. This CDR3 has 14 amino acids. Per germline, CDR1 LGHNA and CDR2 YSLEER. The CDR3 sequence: CANSQDWQGDEQFF. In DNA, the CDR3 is TGCGCCAACAGCCAAGACTGGCAGGGGGATGAGCAGTTCTTC.

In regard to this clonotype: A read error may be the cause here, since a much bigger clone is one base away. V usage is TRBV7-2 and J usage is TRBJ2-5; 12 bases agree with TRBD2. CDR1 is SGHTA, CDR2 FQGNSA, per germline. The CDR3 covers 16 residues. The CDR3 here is CASSPAGTSGLEAQYF. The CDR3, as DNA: TGTGCCAGCAGCCCCGCCGGGACTAGCGGGTTAGAGGCCCAGTACTTC.